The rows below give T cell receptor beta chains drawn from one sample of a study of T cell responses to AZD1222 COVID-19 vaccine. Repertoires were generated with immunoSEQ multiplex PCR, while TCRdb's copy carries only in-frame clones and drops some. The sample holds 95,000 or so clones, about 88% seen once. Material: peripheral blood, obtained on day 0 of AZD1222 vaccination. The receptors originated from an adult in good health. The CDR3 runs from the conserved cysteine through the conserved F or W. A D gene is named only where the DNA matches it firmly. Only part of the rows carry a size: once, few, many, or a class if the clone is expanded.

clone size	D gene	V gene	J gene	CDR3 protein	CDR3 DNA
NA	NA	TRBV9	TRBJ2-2	CASSGTDYTGELFF	TGTGCCAGCAGCGGGACAGATTATACCGGGGAGCTGTTTTTT
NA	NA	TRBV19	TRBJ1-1	CASSAGGADTEAFF	TGTGCCAGTAGCGCCGGGGGCGCGGACACTGAAGCTTTCTTT
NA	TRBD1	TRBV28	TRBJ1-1	CASSGYRDRVDTEAFF	TGTGCCAGCAGCGGTTACCGGGACAGGGTGGACACTGAAGCTTTCTTT
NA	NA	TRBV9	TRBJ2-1	CASSVVPGSPYNEQFF	TGTGCCAGCAGCGTAGTCCCCGGGTCCCCCTACAATGAGCAGTTCTTC
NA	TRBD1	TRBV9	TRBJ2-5	CASSTQGARGQETQYF	TGTGCCAGCAGCACCCAGGGGGCAAGGGGACAAGAGACCCAGTACTTC
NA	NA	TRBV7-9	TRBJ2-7	CASSRGSSYEQYF	TGTGCCAGCAGCAGGGGGAGCTCCTACGAGCAGTACTTC
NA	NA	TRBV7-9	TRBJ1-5	CASSLGHFGESNQPQHF	TGTGCCAGCAGCTTAGGACACTTTGGGGAGAGCAATCAGCCCCAGCATTTT
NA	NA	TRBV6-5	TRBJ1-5	CASSGLGSNQPQHF	TGTGCCAGCAGCGGATTGGGCAGCAATCAGCCCCAGCATTTT
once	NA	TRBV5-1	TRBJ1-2	CASNKGTNYGYTF	TGCGCCAGCAATAAAGGGACAAACTATGGCTACACCTTC
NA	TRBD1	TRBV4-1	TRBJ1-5	CASSQGPGGSNQPQHF	TGCGCCAGCAGCCAGGGCCCAGGGGGCAGCAATCAGCCCCAGCATTTT
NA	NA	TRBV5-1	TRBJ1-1	CASSSEMNTEAFF	TGCGCCAGCAGCTCAGAGATGAACACTGAAGCTTTCTTT
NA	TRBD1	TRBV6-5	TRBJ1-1	CASSYSGQANTEAFF	TGTGCCAGCAGTTACTCCGGACAGGCGAACACTGAAGCTTTCTTT